Judged by abundance, the clone carrying this T cell receptor beta chain is medium-sized. What it binds is not known. Amplification of TCR beta used genomic DNA extracted from peripheral blood. V lost 3 bases and J lost 5; bases outside the gene matches: 12. CDR1 KGHSH and CDR2 LQKENI come from the germline V gene. This CDR3 has 18 amino acids. The data are from a study of T cell repertoires in aging, cancer and after chemotherapy. Study-wide results and caveats: Compared with age-matched healthy donors, untreated hematological or solid cancer patients showed higher blood TCR clonality. Lymphoid organ infiltration in hematological cancer patients may impair thymic emigration or peripheral T cell expansion.

Rearranged V-D-J TRB sequences were amplified with a mixed TRB-A/B primer pool. TCRdb re-called the multiplex PCR reads through MiXCR, storing one row per CDR3 protein. Of just over 1,400 distinct CDR3 sequences in the sample, 20% to 25% are singletons; the top ten hold less than 45%. Material for sequencing was blood. The receptor was isolated from a human donor with a blood cancer. J is TRBJ2-2 and V is TRBV18, with 10 positions matching TRBD2. CDR3 loop: CASSPTQLAGKGTGELFF. The CDR3 DNA reads TGTGCCAGCTCACCTACCCAACTAGCGGGAAAGGGGACCGGGGAGCTGTTTTTT.